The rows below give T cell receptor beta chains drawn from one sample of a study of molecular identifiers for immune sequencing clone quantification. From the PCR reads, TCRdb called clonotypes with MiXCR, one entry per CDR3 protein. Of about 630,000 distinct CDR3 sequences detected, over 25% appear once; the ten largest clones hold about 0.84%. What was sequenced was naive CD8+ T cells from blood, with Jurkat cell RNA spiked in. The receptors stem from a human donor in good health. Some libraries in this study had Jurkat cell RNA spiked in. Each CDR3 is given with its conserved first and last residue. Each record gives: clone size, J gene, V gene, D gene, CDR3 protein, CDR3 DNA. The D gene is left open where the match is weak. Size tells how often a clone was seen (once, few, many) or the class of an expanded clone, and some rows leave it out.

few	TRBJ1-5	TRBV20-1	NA	CSARQVGLMSNQPQHF	TGCAGTGCTAGACAGGTTGGGCTAATGAGCAATCAGCCCCAGCATTTT
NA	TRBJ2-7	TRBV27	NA	CASSLGQNYEQCF	TGTGCCAGCAGTTTGGGACAAAACTACGAGCAGTGCTTC
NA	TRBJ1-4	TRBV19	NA	CASSIFSTNEKLLF	TGTGCCAGTAGTATTTTCTCAACTAATGAAAAACTGCTTTTT
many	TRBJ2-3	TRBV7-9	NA	CASSRPEGLEDTQYF	TGTGCCAGCAGCCGCCCTGAGGGGTTGGAAGATACGCAGTATTTT
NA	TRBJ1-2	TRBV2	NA	CASSRSGINYGYTF	TGTGCCAGCAGTCGGTCAGGGATTAACTATGGCTACACCTTC
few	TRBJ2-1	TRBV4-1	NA	CASSQVGEGLVSEQFF	TGCGCCAGCAGCCAAGTCGGGGAAGGGCTAGTGTCTGAGCAGTTCTTC
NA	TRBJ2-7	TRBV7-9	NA	CASSLERQSTYEQYF	TGTGCCAGCAGCTTAGAGCGCCAGAGTACCTACGAGCAGTACTTC
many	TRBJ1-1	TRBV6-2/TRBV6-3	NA	CASSFWESDENTEAFF	TGTGCCAGCAGTTTTTGGGAATCAGATGAGAACACTGAAGCTTTCTTT
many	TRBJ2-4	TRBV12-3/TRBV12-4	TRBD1	CASSPDRAVQYF	TGTGCCAGCAGCCCCGACAGGGCCGTTCAGTACTTC
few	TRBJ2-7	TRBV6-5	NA	CASSPRQVRDPYEQYF	TGTGCCAGCAGCCCAAGACAAGTTCGGGACCCCTACGAGCAGTACTTC
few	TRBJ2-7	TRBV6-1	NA	CASSVPGTGYEQYF	TGTGCCAGCAGTGTCCCCGGGACTGGCTACGAGCAGTACTTC
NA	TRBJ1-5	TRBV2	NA	CASTPDSSNQPQHF	TGTGCCAGCACCCCGGACAGTAGCAATCAGCCCCAGCATTTT
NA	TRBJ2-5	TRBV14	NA	CASSQETFETQYF	TGTGCCAGCAGCCAAGAAACTTTTGAGACCCAGTACTTC
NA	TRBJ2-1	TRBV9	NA	CVSSASSGRDNEQFF	TGTGTCAGCAGCGCCTCCTCAGGCAGAGACAATGAGCAGTTCTTC
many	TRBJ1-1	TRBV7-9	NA	CASSSREMNTEAFF	TGTGCCAGCAGCTCCAGGGAGATGAACACTGAAGCTTTCTTT
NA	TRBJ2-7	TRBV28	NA	CASSRNRAAPSYEQYF	TGTGCCAGCAGTAGAAACCGGGCCGCTCCATCCTACGAGCAGTACTTC
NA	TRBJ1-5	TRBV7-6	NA	CASSPDEGNQPQHF	TGTGCCAGCAGCCCAGATGAGGGTAATCAGCCCCAGCATTTT
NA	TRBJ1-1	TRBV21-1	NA	CASSNNGGYMNTEAFF	TGTGCCAGCAGCAATAACGGCGGATACATGAACACTGAAGCTTTCTTT
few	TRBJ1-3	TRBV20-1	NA	CSARDALGVRAGNTIYF	TGCAGTGCTAGAGACGCACTAGGGGTTCGGGCTGGAAACACCATATATTTT
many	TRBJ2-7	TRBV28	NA	CASSFGDYEQYF	TGCGCCAGCAGCTTCGGGGACTACGAGCAGTACTTC
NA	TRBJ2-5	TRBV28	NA	CASSLLRGAQETQYF	TGTGCCAGCAGTTTATTACGGGGGGCCCAAGAGACCCAGTACTTC
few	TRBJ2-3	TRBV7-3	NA	CASSLGQGSADTQYF	TGTGCCAGCAGCCTTGGGCAGGGCTCTGCAGATACGCAGTATTTT
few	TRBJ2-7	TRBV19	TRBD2	CATSGTSGAYEQYF	TGTGCCACCTCCGGGACTAGCGGGGCCTACGAGCAGTACTTC
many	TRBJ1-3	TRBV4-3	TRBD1	CASSQDRTGRNTIYF	TGCGCCAGCAGCCAAGATAGGACAGGGAGAAACACCATATATTTT
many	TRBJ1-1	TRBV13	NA	CASSGGPNTEAFF	TGTGCCAGCAGCGGGGGCCCGAACACTGAAGCTTTCTTT
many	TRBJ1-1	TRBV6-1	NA	CASSEVFGPNTEAFF	TGTGCCAGCAGTGAAGTTTTCGGACCGAACACTGAAGCTTTCTTT
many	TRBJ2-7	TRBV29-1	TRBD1	CSALPGQGRGEQYF	TGCAGCGCCCTACCCGGACAGGGTCGAGGCGAGCAGTACTTC
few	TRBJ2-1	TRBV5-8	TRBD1	CASSLRDRAYNEQFF	TGTGCCAGCAGCTTGCGGGACAGGGCCTACAATGAGCAGTTCTTC
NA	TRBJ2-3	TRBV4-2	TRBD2	CASRGPGTSGIGRADTQYF	TGTGCCAGCAGAGGGCCCGGGACTAGCGGGATTGGGCGGGCAGATACGCAGTATTTT
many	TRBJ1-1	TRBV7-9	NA	CASSLAQGMNTEAFF	TGTGCCAGCAGCTTAGCGCAGGGGATGAACACTGAAGCTTTCTTT
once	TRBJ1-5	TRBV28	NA	CASSEPGSSQPQHF	TGTGCCAGCAGTGAACCGGGGAGCAGTCAGCCCCAGCATTTT
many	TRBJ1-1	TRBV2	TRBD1	CASHRQGVTEAFF	TGTGCCAGCCACCGACAGGGTGTCACTGAAGCTTTCTTT
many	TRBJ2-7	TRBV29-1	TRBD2	CSVVGIAGFSYEQYF	TGCAGCGTTGTAGGAATAGCGGGATTTTCCTACGAGCAGTACTTC
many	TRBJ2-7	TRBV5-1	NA	CASSPTDDEQYF	TGCGCCAGCAGTCCTACCGACGACGAGCAGTACTTC
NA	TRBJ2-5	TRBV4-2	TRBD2	CASSQEEGGPSETQYF	TGTGCCAGCAGCCAAGAGGAGGGAGGGCCCTCGGAGACCCAGTACTTC
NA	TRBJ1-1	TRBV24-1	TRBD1	CATSAKGQGLTEAFF	TGTGCCACCAGTGCCAAAGGACAGGGGCTCACTGAAGCTTTCTTT
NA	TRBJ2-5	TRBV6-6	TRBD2	CASGRRTGGLAGFQETQYF	TGTGCCAGCGGAAGACGGACAGGAGGACTAGCGGGGTTCCAAGAGACCCAGTACTTC
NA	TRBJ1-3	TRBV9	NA	CASSPPLGNTIYF	TGTGCCAGCAGCCCACCGTTAGGAAACACCATATATTTT
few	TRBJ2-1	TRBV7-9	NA	CAGSSGPGPASSYNEQFF	TGTGCCGGCAGCTCGGGACCTGGACCTGCTAGCTCCTACAATGAGCAGTTCTTC
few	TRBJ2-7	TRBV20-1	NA	CSARDRDTFIYEQYF	TGCAGTGCTAGAGACCGCGACACGTTTATCTACGAGCAGTACTTC
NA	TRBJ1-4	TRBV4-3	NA	CASSGTLGEKLFF	TGCGCCAGCTCCGGGACACTCGGTGAAAAACTGTTTTTT
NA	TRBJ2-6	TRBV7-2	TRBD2	CASSSKGLAGGLGVAGANVLTF	TGTGCCAGCAGCTCAAAGGGACTAGCGGGGGGGCTCGGAGTGGCTGGGGCCAACGTCCTGACTTTC
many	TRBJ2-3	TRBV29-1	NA	CSVESDTQYF	TGCAGCGTTGAGTCAGATACGCAGTATTTT
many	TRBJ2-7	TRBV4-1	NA	CASSQRSAEQYF	TGCGCCAGCAGCCAAAGGTCGGCCGAGCAGTACTTC
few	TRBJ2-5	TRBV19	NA	CASSIMAGAETQYF	TGTGCCAGTAGTATTATGGCAGGAGCAGAGACCCAGTACTTC
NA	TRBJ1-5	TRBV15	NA	CATSMLGDRDQVDYSNQPQHF	TGTGCCACCAGCATGTTGGGGGACCGGGATCAAGTAGACTATAGCAATCAGCCCCAGCATTTT
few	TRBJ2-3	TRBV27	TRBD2	CASSPTSGGAIDTQYF	TGTGCCAGCAGTCCAACTAGCGGGGGGGCCATAGATACGCAGTATTTT
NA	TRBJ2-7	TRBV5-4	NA	CASSLGIRNYEQYF	TGTGCCAGCAGCTTGGGAATACGGAACTACGAGCAGTACTTC
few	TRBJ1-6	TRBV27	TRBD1	CASSTPPGTDNSPLHF	TGTGCCAGCAGTACGCCCCCCGGGACAGATAATTCACCCCTCCACTTT
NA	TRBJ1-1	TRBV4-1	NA	CASNQDRYRMNTEAFF	TGCGCCAGCAACCAAGATCGTTACAGGATGAACACTGAAGCTTTCTTT
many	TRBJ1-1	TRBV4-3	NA	CASSQGTGRAEAFF	TGCGCCAGCAGCCAAGGAACAGGGCGGGCTGAAGCTTTCTTT
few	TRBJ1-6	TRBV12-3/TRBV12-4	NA	CASREQDYNSPLHF	TGTGCCAGCAGAGAACAGGACTATAATTCACCCCTCCACTTT
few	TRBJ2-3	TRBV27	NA	CASSYQGRLDTQYF	TGTGCCAGCAGTTACCAGGGGCGCCTAGATACGCAGTATTTT
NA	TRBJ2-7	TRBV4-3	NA	CASSQDPQVPNSYEQYF	TGCGCCAGCAGCCAAGATCCCCAGGTCCCCAACTCCTACGAGCAGTACTTC
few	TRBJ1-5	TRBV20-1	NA	CSASTSDSNQPQHF	TGCAGTGCTAGTACGTCAGATAGCAATCAGCCCCAGCATTTT